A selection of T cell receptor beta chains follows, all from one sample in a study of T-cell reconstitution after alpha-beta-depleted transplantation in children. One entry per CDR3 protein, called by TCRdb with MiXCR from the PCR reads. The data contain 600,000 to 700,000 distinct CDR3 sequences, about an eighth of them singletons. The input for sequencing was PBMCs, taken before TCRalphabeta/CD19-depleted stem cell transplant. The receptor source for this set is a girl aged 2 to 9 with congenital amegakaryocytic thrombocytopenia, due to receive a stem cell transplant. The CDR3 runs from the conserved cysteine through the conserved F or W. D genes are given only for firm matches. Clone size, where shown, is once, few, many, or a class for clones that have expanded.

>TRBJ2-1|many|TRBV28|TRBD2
TGTGCCAGCAGTTTGGGGGGGGGAACCTACAATGAGCAGTTCTTC
CASSLGGGTYNEQFF
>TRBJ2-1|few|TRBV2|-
TGTGCCAGCAGTGAAATAGTGGGTAAATACAATGAGCAGTTCTTC
CASSEIVGKYNEQFF
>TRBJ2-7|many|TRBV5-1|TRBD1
TGCGCCAGCAGTCAGGACAGGAACAACGAGCAGTACTTC
CASSQDRNNEQYF
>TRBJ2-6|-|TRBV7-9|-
TGTGCCAGCAGCCCCATTCGGTATGAGGTTGGGGCCAACGTCCTGACTTTC
CASSPIRYEVGANVLTF
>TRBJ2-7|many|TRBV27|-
TGTGCCAGCAGTTTATCAGGGTCCCACATTTACGAGCAGTACTTC
CASSLSGSHIYEQYF
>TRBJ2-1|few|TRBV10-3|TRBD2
TGTGCCACAGCGGGTTCGGGAGGGAACAATGAGCAGTTCTTC
CATAGSGGNNEQFF
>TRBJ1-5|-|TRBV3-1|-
TGTGCCAGCAGCCAAGGTAGAGGGATCCTTTGGCCCCAGCATTTT
CASSQGRGILWPQHF
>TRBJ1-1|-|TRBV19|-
TGTGCCAGTAGTCTAGGGGGGAAGAGTGAAGCTTTCTTT
CASSLGGKSEAFF
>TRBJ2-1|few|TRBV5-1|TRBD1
TGCGCCAGCAGCTCTGCCCGCTGGACAGGGGGAAACAATGAGCAGTTCTTC
CASSSARWTGGNNEQFF
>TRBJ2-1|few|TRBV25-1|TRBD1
TGTGCCAGCAGTTCCTGGGACAGCTCCTACAATGAGCAGTTCTTC
CASSSWDSSYNEQFF
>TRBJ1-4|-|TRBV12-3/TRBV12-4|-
TGTGCCAGCAGAGTCCGGGGGGATGAAAAACTGTTTTTT
CASRVRGDEKLFF
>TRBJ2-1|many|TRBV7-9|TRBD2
TGTGCCAGCAGGAGGACTAGAGGCCACAATGAGCAGTTCTTC
CASRRTRGHNEQFF
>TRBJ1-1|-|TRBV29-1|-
TGCAGCGCCACCCAGGGCAACACTGAAGCTTTCTTT
CSATQGNTEAFF
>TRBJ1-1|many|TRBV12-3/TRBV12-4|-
TGTGCCAGCAGTTTAGGCGCGGTACCGACCTGGGGGGCTTTCTTT
CASSLGAVPTWGAFF
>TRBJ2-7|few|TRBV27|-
TGTGCCAGCTCTTTAGGGACGAAGCAGTACTTC
CASSLGTKQYF
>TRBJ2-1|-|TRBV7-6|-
TGTGCCAGCAGCTTAGCCCCTACTGAGCAGTTCTTC
CASSLAPTEQFF
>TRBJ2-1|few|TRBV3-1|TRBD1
TGTGCCAGCAGCCAAGGTCCCGGGACAGGGTACTCGGAAAATGAGCAGTTCTTC
CASSQGPGTGYSENEQFF